The 25 T cell receptor beta chains in this list originate from one sample, sequenced in a study of CD8+ T cells in alopecia areata. After isolation, RNA underwent reverse transcription to generate cDNA as the sequencing template. Profiling relied on immunoSEQ multiplex PCR, and the TCRdb table lists in-frame clones only, not all of them. The sample lists roughly 120,000 clones, approximately 38% occurring once. The specimen sequenced was CD4+ T cells sorted from blood. These receptors originate from a human donor with alopecia areata.

This clone showed up just a few times. The chain joins TRBV7-9 to TRBJ1-1, with D uncertain. V lost 3 bases and J 7 bases, leaving 6 bases between the germline ends. CDR1 is SEHNR and CDR2 is FQNEAQ in the germline V gene (reference sequence). This CDR3 is built from 11 residues. In DNA form, the CDR3 reads TGTGCCAGCAGCTTCGCGGTTGAAGCTTTCTTT. Protein product: CASSFAVEAFF.

This clone was found a few times. This sequence joins TRBV5-1 and TRBJ1-6; 9 nucleotides agree with TRBD1. V dropped 0 bases and J dropped 9; count of bases not matched to a gene: 7. In germline, CDR1 is SGHRS, CDR2 YFSETQ. The length of the CDR3 is 16 residues. The CDR3 nucleotides are TGCGCCAGCAGCTTGGGTGCCGGACAGGGGCGTTCACCCCTCCACTTT. Translating gives CASSLGAGQGRSPLHF. The full variable domain, its missing parts supplied by reference TRBV5-1 and TRBJ1-6, is KAGVTQTPRYLIKTRGQQVTLSCSPISGHRSVSWYQQTPGQGLQFLFEYFSETQRNKGNFPGRFSGRQFSNSRSEMNVSTLELGDSALYLCASSLGAGQGRSPLHFGNGTRLTVT.

The J gene is TRBJ2-3, the V gene TRBV28; tentative D call: TRBD1 (5 bases). From germline, CDR1 is MDHEN and CDR2 SYDVKM. V dropped 6 bases and J dropped 6 bases, with 16 bases sitting between them. The CDR3 totals 14 residues. This CDR3 reads CASSPPQGPDTQYF. Written as DNA, the CDR3 is TGTGCCAGCAGCCCCCCTCAGGGTCCGGATACGCAGTATTTT.

The chain links TRBV29-1 to TRBJ1-4; no definite D call. The ends were cut back, 6 bases at V and 7 bases at J, with 15 bases in the middle. The CDR3 extends over 13 amino acids. The V gene's germline CDR1 is SQVTM and CDR2 ANQGSEA. CDR3 nucleotides: TGCAGCGTACCCATCCCGGGCGCTGAAAAACTGTTTTTT. Its translation: CSVPIPGAEKLFF.

The chain carries TRBV29-1 and TRBJ1-1; 7 bases are shared with TRBD1. V shed 7 bases, J shed 4 bases, and the junction held 9 bases outside the gene matches. The germline gives CDR1 SQVTM, CDR2 ANQGSEA. There are 13 residues in the CDR3. CDR3 in amino acids: CSASIQGGTEAFF. In nucleotides, the CDR3 is TGCAGCGCCTCTATCCAGGGGGGCACTGAAGCTTTCTTT.

Worth noting for this clone: The sample contains more than one DNA sequence encoding this CDR3. The chain carries TRBV29-1 and TRBJ1-1; D is undetermined. Germline CDR1 and CDR2: SQVTM and ANQGSEA. This CDR3 contains 13 residues. The ends were cut back, 2 bases at V and 0 bases at J, with 7 bases in the middle. The CDR3, as DNA: TGCAGCGTTGAATCACGGGTGAACACTGAAGCTTTCTTT. Translation gives CSVESRVNTEAFF.

This chain connects TRBV10-3 to TRBJ1-1; 8 bases agree with TRBD1. The CDR3 runs to 13 residues. Per germline, CDR1 ENHRY and CDR2 SYGVKD. V shed 9 bases, J shed 1 base, and the junction held 4 bases outside the gene matches. The CDR3 loop is CAIRDRPNTEAFF. The CDR3 nucleotides are TGTGCCATTAGGGACAGGCCGAACACTGAAGCTTTCTTT.

V gene TRBV5-4 combines with J gene TRBJ2-5, with D perhaps matching TRBD1 (5 bases). The CDR3 extends over 14 amino acids. Germline values: CDR1 SGHNT, CDR2 YYREEE (reference sequence). Trimming removed 4 bases at V and 1 base at J, with 11 bases between. The CDR3 reads CASSTTGIQETQYF. CDR3 bases: TGTGCCAGCAGCACAACAGGTATCCAAGAGACCCAGTACTTC.

This chain uses TRBV7-7 with TRBJ2-5; no clear D. V was cut by 5 bases and J by 1 base, with 8 bases left in between. The CDR3 sequence is 13 residues long. Germline V gene data show CDR1 as SSHAT and CDR2 as FNYEAQ (reference sequence). The CDR3 nucleotides read TGTGCCAGCAGCGACACATTCCAAGAGACCCAGTACTTC. Translation gives CASSDTFQETQYF.

The chain combines TRBV5-4 with TRBJ2-3; D might be TRBD1 (6 bases). CDR1 and CDR2 from the germline V gene are SGHNT and YYREEE (reference sequence). V dropped 5 bases and J dropped 4 bases, with 14 bases sitting between them. The CDR3 extends over 14 amino acids. The CDR3 DNA reads TGTGCCAGCAGTCCGACAGGCCTGCCAGATACGCAGTATTTT. This encodes CASSPTGLPDTQYF.

Turning to this clone: Other DNA sequences in the sample encode the same CDR3. V and J are TRBV4-1 and TRBJ1-2; the D is unclear. Trimming took off 0 bases at V and 4 bases at J, with 3 bases between the two ends. The CDR3 runs 12 residues. Germline V gene data show CDR1 as MGHRA and CDR2 as YSYEKL. The CDR3 sequence is CASSQDSYGYTF. For the CDR3, the DNA is TGCGCCAGCAGCCAAGACAGCTATGGCTACACCTTC.

This clone was detected a few times. The chain recombines TRBV29-1 with TRBJ2-7; 8 bases map to TRBD2. The V and J ends lost 6 bases and 6 bases, in that order; junction bases with no gene match: 10. The V gene's germline CDR1 is SQVTM and CDR2 ANQGSEA. The CDR3 is made up of 13 amino acids. This CDR3 is CSVSGTSLGEQYF. Written as DNA, the CDR3 is TGCAGCGTCTCCGGGACTAGTCTGGGCGAGCAGTACTTC.

The chain couples TRBV2 to TRBJ2-7; perhaps D is TRBD1 or TRBD2 (5 bases each). V lost 7 bases and J 6 bases, leaving 10 bases between the germline ends. CDR3 length equals 11 residues. CDR1 SNHLY and CDR2 FYNNEI come from the germline V gene. CDR3 DNA: TGTGCCAGCACAATTGGGGGCGAGCAGTACTTC. Protein product: CASTIGGEQYF.

This clone has just a few counts. The rearrangement links TRBV5-1 to TRBJ2-7; D is ambiguous. The germline V gene has CDR1 SGHRS and CDR2 YFSETQ. The CDR3 is made up of 13 amino acids. V shed 5 bases and J shed 2 bases, with 11 bases lying between them. The CDR3 DNA sequence: TGCGCCAGCAGTAGGAGTGAAGCCTACGAGCAGTACTTC. It is translated as CASSRSEAYEQYF.

This clone was seen only a few times. Distinct nucleotide sequences in the sample also encode this CDR3. The chain couples TRBV29-1 to TRBJ1-1; possible D gene TRBD1, 5 bases. V gave up 7 bases and J gave up 0 bases, with 9 bases separating them. Germline values: CDR1 SQVTM, CDR2 ANQGSEA. CDR3 size: 12 residues. CDR3 sequence: CSAKTVNTEAFF. CDR3 nucleotide sequence: TGCAGCGCCAAGACAGTGAACACTGAAGCTTTCTTT.

A note on this clone: At one end, the junction sequence differs from germline, possibly due to a read error. The chain carries TRBV5-1 and TRBJ2-3; D remains unclear. The CDR3 spans 15 residues. Germline V lookup: CDR1 SGHRS, CDR2 YFSETQ. The CDR3 bases are TGCGCCGGCAGCCCGATTAACCCCCCTAGAGATACGCAGTATTTT. It specifies CAGSPINPPRDTQYF.

The chain couples TRBV28 to TRBJ1-1; D not resolved. Per the germline V gene, CDR1 is MDHEN and CDR2 is SYDVKM. This CDR3 has 13 residues. Trimming took off 7 bases at V and 1 base at J, with 10 bases between the two ends. Here the CDR3 reads CASMDGKNTEAFF. In nucleotides, the CDR3 is TGTGCCAGCATGGACGGGAAGAACACTGAAGCTTTCTTT.

This clone was found a few times. This rearrangement joins TRBV28 to TRBJ2-2; the match to TRBD1 covers 7 bases. This CDR3 has 14 amino acids. V was pared by 4 bases and J by 6 bases, with 5 bases of the junction left unmatched. Germline V gene lookup returns CDR1 MDHEN and CDR2 SYDVKM. CDR3 sequence reads: CASSSTGLSGELFF. The CDR3 region has the DNA TGTGCCAGCAGTTCGACAGGGTTGTCCGGGGAGCTGTTTTTT.

This chain links TRBV2 with TRBJ1-6; weak D call: TRBD1 (6 bases). This CDR3 is built from 14 residues. The germline V and J ends were trimmed by 6 bases and 6 bases, with 12 bases remaining between them. Germline V gene data show CDR1 as SNHLY and CDR2 as FYNNEI. CDR3 sequence: CASRTGTTNSPLHF. The CDR3 region has the DNA TGTGCCAGCAGAACAGGGACTACTAATTCACCCCTCCACTTT.

The chain uses TRBV4-1 and TRBJ1-1; TRBD1 aligns across 7 bases. CDR3 length: 15 residues. The V gene end was trimmed by 5 bases and the J gene end by 1 base; junction bases not matched to a gene: 7. The germline V gene has CDR1 MGHRA and CDR2 YSYEKL. This CDR3 is CASSNRDRPNTEAFF. The DNA of the CDR3 is TGCGCCAGCAGCAATCGGGACAGACCGAACACTGAAGCTTTCTTT.

This clone was detected only a few times. V is TRBV29-1 and J is TRBJ2-5; D remains unclear. V was clipped by 6 bases and J by 1 base, with 15 bases between them. The germline gives CDR1 SQVTM, CDR2 ANQGSEA. This CDR3 is 14 amino acids long. The CDR3 DNA is TGCAGCGTGGAAAGCTATCTGTTCCAAGAGACCCAGTACTTC. Translating it yields CSVESYLFQETQYF.

The chain recombines TRBV5-1 with TRBJ2-7, with 8 nucleotides matching TRBD1. Germline assignment: CDR1 SGHRS and CDR2 YFSETQ. This CDR3 has 14 amino acids. V was clipped by 3 bases and J by 3 bases; unmatched bases: 5. The CDR3 bases are TGCGCCAGCAGCTCATCAGGACAGGGCTACGAGCAGTACTTC. It is translated as CASSSSGQGYEQYF.

The CDR3 DNA follows: TGTGCCACGCACGGGCATTTTGAACCCCAGCATTTT. It is translated as CATHGHFEPQHF. The V gene is TRBV2, the J gene TRBJ1-5, with D uncertain. Germline V CDR1 and CDR2: SNHLY, FYNNEI. This CDR3 is 12 amino acids long. V lost 10 bases, J lost 10 bases, and 17 bases lay in between. Drawing the rest from reference TRBV2 and TRBJ1-5, the complete variable domain is EPEVTQTPSHQVTQMGQEVILRCVPISNHLYFYWYRQILGQKVEFLVSFYNNEISEKSEIFDDQFSVERPDGSNFTLKIRSTKLEDSAMYFCATHGHFEPQHFGDGTRLSIL.

In the case of this clone: This specimen includes other DNA sequences encoding the same CDR3. The J gene is TRBJ2-5, the V gene TRBV18; the D is unclear. The CDR3 runs to 11 residues. The germline CDR1 and CDR2 sequences are KGHSH and LQKENI. V was clipped by 3 bases and J by 4 bases, with 3 bases between them. Here the CDR3 reads CASSPRETQYF. CDR3 in DNA: TGTGCCAGCTCACCGCGAGAGACCCAGTACTTC.

This clone was detected only a few times. This chain joins TRBV29-1 and TRBJ1-4; D is possibly TRBD1 (5 bases). CDR1 and CDR2 from the germline V gene are SQVTM and ANQGSEA. Trimming removed 4 bases at V and 0 bases at J, with 15 bases between. The CDR3 has 16 residues. The CDR3 spells CSVAGQEFATNEKLFF. The CDR3 nucleotides are TGCAGCGTTGCGGGGCAGGAGTTTGCAACTAATGAAAAACTGTTTTTT.